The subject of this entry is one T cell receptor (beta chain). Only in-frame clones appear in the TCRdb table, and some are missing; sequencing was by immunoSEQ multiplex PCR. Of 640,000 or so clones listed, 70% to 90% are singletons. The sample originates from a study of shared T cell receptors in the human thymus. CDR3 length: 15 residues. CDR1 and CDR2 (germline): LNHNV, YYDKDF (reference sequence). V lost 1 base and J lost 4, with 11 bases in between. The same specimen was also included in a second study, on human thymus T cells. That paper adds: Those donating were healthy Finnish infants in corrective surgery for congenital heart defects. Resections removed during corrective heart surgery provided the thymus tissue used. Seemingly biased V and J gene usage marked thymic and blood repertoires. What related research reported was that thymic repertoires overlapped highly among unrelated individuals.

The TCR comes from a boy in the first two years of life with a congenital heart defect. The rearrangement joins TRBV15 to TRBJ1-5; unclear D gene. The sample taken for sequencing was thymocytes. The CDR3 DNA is TGTGCCACCAGCAGAGTGGGCAGGACTAATCAGCCCCAGCATTTT. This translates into CATSRVGRTNQPQHF.